These 22 T cell receptor beta chains were all obtained from the same sample, sequenced in a study of blood T cell repertoires in COVID-19. Profiled with immunoSEQ multiplex PCR; TCRdb holds only in-frame clones, not every one. This table has about 100,000 clones, about 82% appearing once. Sequencing input: peripheral blood. These receptors were collected from a man aged 50-59 years with active or convalescent COVID-19.

This CDR3 reads CASSVGTSGGQETQYF. In DNA, the CDR3 is TGTGCCAGCAGCGTGGGGACTAGCGGGGGCCAAGAGACCCAGTACTTC. The J gene is TRBJ2-5, the V gene TRBV7-9; 14 positions match TRBD2. Trimming at V came to 5 bases and at J to 1 base, leaving 3 bases not matched to a gene. There are 16 residues in the CDR3. The V gene's germline CDR1 is SEHNR and CDR2 FQNEAQ (reference sequence).

The chain joins TRBV19 to TRBJ2-1, with 8 positions matching TRBD1. The V gene end was trimmed by 9 bases and the J gene end by 3 bases; junction bases not matched to a gene: 13. The CDR3 has 16 residues. Germline V gene lookup returns CDR1 LNHDA and CDR2 SQIVND (reference sequence). As DNA, the CDR3 is TGTGCCAGCCCCTTGGCCGGGACAGGTATCTACAATGAGCAGTTCTTC. It specifies CASPLAGTGIYNEQFF.

The chain employs TRBV9 and TRBJ2-3; D is unclear. V was shortened by 4 bases and J by 0 bases, with 15 bases between the two germline ends. CDR1 and CDR2 (germline): SGDLS, YYNGEE. This CDR3 region has 16 residues. The CDR3 DNA reads TGTGCCAGCAGCTTACCCCTACCGGGTAGCACAGATACGCAGTATTTT. Protein product: CASSLPLPGSTDTQYF.

The CDR3 DNA sequence: TGCAGTGCTAGACAGAACACTGAAGCTTTCTTT. Protein: CSARQNTEAFF. This chain joins TRBV20-1 and TRBJ1-1; D is undetermined. Between the trimmed V and J ends, which lost 2 bases and 1 base, there was a span of 2 bases. CDR1 is DFQATT, CDR2 SNEGSKA, per germline (reference sequence). The CDR3 covers 11 residues.

The chain combines TRBV9 with TRBJ2-3; no definite D call. This CDR3 comprises 14 residues. Germline V gene data show CDR1 as SGDLS and CDR2 as YYNGEE. With 0 bases removed from V and 1 base from J, the gap between germline ends came to 6 bases. CDR3 nucleotide sequence: TGTGCCAGCAGCGTAGAATTCGGCACAGATACGCAGTATTTT. It specifies CASSVEFGTDTQYF.

The J gene is TRBJ2-1, the V gene TRBV15; 11 bases align to TRBD2. CDR3 length: 16 residues. V lost 2 bases and J lost 5; bases outside the gene matches: 5. Germline V gene sequence: CDR1 LNHNV, CDR2 YYDKDF (reference sequence). The CDR3 DNA is TGTGCCACCAGCAGACTACCGGGACTAGCGGACAATGAGCAGTTCTTC. Translating gives CATSRLPGLADNEQFF.

The rearrangement joins TRBV7-2 to TRBJ1-4; possibly TRBD1 for D (6 bases). Germline loops: CDR1 SGHTA, CDR2 FQGNSA. V dropped 5 bases and J dropped 7 bases, with 11 bases sitting between them. This CDR3 contains 13 residues. The CDR3 nucleotides read TGTGCCAGCAGCGAAAACAGGGTTGAAAAACTGTTTTTT. Protein: CASSENRVEKLFF.

This clone was counted a few times. The chain uses TRBV28 and TRBJ1-3; 7 positions agree with TRBD1. This CDR3 has 16 amino acids. Germline CDR1 reads MDHEN; CDR2 reads SYDVKM. V gave up 4 bases and J gave up 4 bases; unmatched junction bases: 10. The CDR3 reads CASSSPGGTEGNTIYF. In nucleotides, the CDR3 is TGTGCCAGCAGTTCACCAGGGGGGACGGAAGGAAACACCATATATTTT.

The V gene is TRBV30, the J gene TRBJ1-2; 7 bases fit TRBD1. CDR3 length equals 13 residues. Germline CDR1 GTSNPN, CDR2 SVGIG (reference sequence). The V gene end was trimmed by 4 bases and the J gene end by 2 bases; junction bases not matched to a gene: 4. CDR3 sequence: CAWTGTANYGYTF. CDR3 coding DNA: TGTGCCTGGACCGGGACAGCGAACTATGGCTACACCTTC.

V gene TRBV15 combines with J gene TRBJ1-2; D not certain. V lost 4 bases to trimming and J lost 5 bases, with 8 bases between them. CDR1 is LNHNV, CDR2 YYDKDF, per germline (reference sequence). CDR3 length: 12 amino acids. The CDR3 protein is CATSNSVYGYTF. In DNA form, the CDR3 reads TGTGCCACCAGCAATTCGGTTTATGGCTACACCTTC.

The genes are TRBV28 and TRBJ2-7, with D possibly TRBD1 on 6 matching bases. This CDR3 spans 14 amino acids. The germline V gene has CDR1 MDHEN and CDR2 SYDVKM. The V end lost 5 bases, the J end lost 6 bases, and 17 bases lay between the germline ends. CDR3 amino acids: CASSIGQLGSEQYF. The CDR3 DNA reads as TGTGCCAGCAGTATCGGACAGCTGGGGTCCGAGCAGTACTTC.

This rearrangement joins TRBV2 to TRBJ1-1; D remains ambiguous. Germline V lookup: CDR1 SNHLY, CDR2 FYNNEI. The V end lost 8 bases, the J end lost 0 bases, and 10 bases lay between the germline ends. The CDR3 sequence is 13 residues long. CDR3 in amino acids: CASRGVLNTEAFF. CDR3 sequence (DNA): TGTGCCAGCCGAGGCGTGTTGAACACTGAAGCTTTCTTT.

The CDR3 bases are TGTGCCTGGAGTCGAGGCGGGACCCAAGAGACCCAGTACTTC. This encodes CAWSRGGTQETQYF. The chain has TRBV30 and TRBJ2-5; D may be TRBD2 (6 bases). CDR3 size: 14 residues. Per germline, CDR1 GTSNPN and CDR2 SVGIG (reference sequence). V dropped 2 bases and J dropped 1 base, with 11 bases sitting between them.

This rearrangement joins TRBV28 to TRBJ1-5, with 7 bases identical to TRBD1. The germline gives CDR1 MDHEN, CDR2 SYDVKM. Trimming cost V 6 bases and J 3 bases; bases outside gene matches: 2. CDR3 length equals 13 residues. The CDR3 DNA reads as TGTGCCAGCAGAACAGGGGTCAATCAGCCCCAGCATTTT. Its translation: CASRTGVNQPQHF.

The V call is TRBV29-1, the J call TRBJ2-2; the match to TRBD2 covers 7 bases. V lost 0 bases to trimming and J lost 7 bases; unmatched junction nucleotides: 8. CDR3 length: 15 amino acids. Per the germline V gene, CDR1 is SQVTM and CDR2 is ANQGSEA. The CDR3 reads CSVEDRREWVGELFF. Here the CDR3 DNA reads TGCAGCGTTGAAGATCGGCGGGAGTGGGTCGGGGAGCTGTTTTTT.

The chain has TRBV11-1 and TRBJ1-6, with unresolved D. Germline V gene sequence: CDR1 SGHAT, CDR2 FQDESV (reference sequence). V was trimmed by 6 bases and J by 5 bases, leaving 17 bases between them. The CDR3 totals 16 residues. The CDR3 loop is CASSKWATGNNSPLHF. The DNA of the CDR3 is TGTGCCAGCAGTAAATGGGCGACGGGAAATAATTCACCCCTCCACTTT.

The V call is TRBV19, the J call TRBJ2-4; possible D gene TRBD1, 5 bases. V was clipped by 3 bases and J by 8 bases, with 14 bases between them. The CDR3 loop spans 14 amino acids. The germline gives CDR1 LNHDA, CDR2 SQIVND (reference sequence). CDR3 sequence reads: CASSMAGSGYIQYF. CDR3 sequence (DNA): TGTGCCAGTAGTATGGCAGGGTCCGGATACATTCAGTACTTC.

The V and J genes are TRBV5-1 and TRBJ1-2, with D possibly being TRBD1 (5 bases). CDR3 length: 15 amino acids. V was trimmed by 2 bases and J by 0 bases, leaving 11 bases between them. Germline V CDR1 and CDR2: SGHRS, YFSETQ. The CDR3 coding sequence is TGCGCCAGCAGCTTAAACAGGAACACTAACTATGGCTACACCTTC. Its translation: CASSLNRNTNYGYTF.

To note about this clone: The junction departs from germline at one end; a sequencing error may be responsible. The chain links TRBV11-3 to TRBJ2-5; 10 nucleotides match TRBD2. The CDR3 loop spans 15 amino acids. Germline V CDR1 and CDR2: SGHNT, YENEEA. CDR3 nucleotides: TGTCCCAGCAGCTTAGCGGGGGGCGGGGGAGAGACCCAGTACTTC. Amino acid sequence: CPSSLAGGGGETQYF.

The chain combines TRBV5-1 with TRBJ2-5, with TRBD1 as a possible D gene (5 bases). Trimming took off 0 bases at V and 3 bases at J, with 15 bases between the two ends. This CDR3 comprises 16 residues. CDR1 is SGHRS and CDR2 is YFSETQ in the germline V gene. The CDR3 reads CASSLAAGLGEETQYF. The CDR3 region has the DNA TGCGCCAGCAGCTTGGCCGCCGGGTTAGGGGAAGAGACCCAGTACTTC.

The gene calls are TRBV28 and TRBJ1-4; 7 positions match TRBD1. Germline values: CDR1 MDHEN, CDR2 SYDVKM. J was trimmed by 8 bases and V by 6 bases; bases with no gene match: 9. The CDR3 contains 14 residues. CDR3 sequence: CASRTGTVPEKLFF. CDR3 coding DNA: TGTGCCAGCAGAACCGGGACAGTGCCGGAAAAACTGTTTTTT.

This chain joins TRBV4-2 and TRBJ2-1, with 7 positions matching TRBD1. V was pared by 4 bases and J by 5 bases, with 8 bases of the junction left unmatched. The CDR3 runs to 15 residues. The germline gives CDR1 LGHNA, CDR2 YNFKEQ. The CDR3: CASSPGSGQDNEQFF. Here the CDR3 DNA reads TGTGCCAGCAGCCCGGGTTCTGGACAGGACAATGAGCAGTTCTTC.